These 25 T cell receptor beta chains originate from one sample sequenced in a study of T cell changes during pregnancy in multiple sclerosis. The repertoire was sequenced with immunoSEQ multiplex PCR; TCRdb's copy has only in-frame clones and lacks some. The repertoire holds over 35,000 clones, with about 90% as singletons. Material: CD4+ T cells from peripheral blood mononuclear cells, obtained in the third trimester of pregnancy. All receptors derive from a female donor in good health, enrolled as a control in a pregnancy study.

The rearrangement uses TRBV7-9 and TRBJ2-7; no firm D call. Germline CDR1 and CDR2: SEHNR and FQNEAQ (reference sequence). The V and J ends lost 5 bases and 0 bases respectively, with 8 bases between them. This CDR3 has 13 amino acids. This CDR3 is CASSVDSSYEQYF. The CDR3 region has the DNA TGTGCCAGCAGCGTCGACTCCTCCTACGAGCAGTACTTC.

V gene TRBV11-2 combines with J gene TRBJ2-5; TRBD2 matches at 7 bases. Losses at the gene ends were 1 base for V and 2 bases for J; bases not matched to a gene: 13. The CDR3 contains 18 residues. From germline, CDR1 is SGHAT and CDR2 FQNNGV. The CDR3 DNA reads as TGTGCCAGCAGCTTAGGCGCATCTAGCGGTCAAGAACAAGAGACCCAGTACTTC. This codes for CASSLGASSGQEQETQYF.

This rearrangement joins TRBV4-2 to TRBJ1-2, with no clear D. CDR3 length: 15 amino acids. V lost 4 bases and J 2 bases, leaving 14 bases between the germline ends. CDR1 LGHNA and CDR2 YNFKEQ come from the germline V gene. CDR3 sequence (DNA): TGTGCCAGCAGCCGAGAGGGAGGTTTGAACTATGGCTACACCTTC. Protein sequence: CASSREGGLNYGYTF.

The chain links TRBV7-6 to TRBJ2-2, with D maybe TRBD2 (6 bases). The CDR3 is 15 residues long. V lost 6 bases and J 3 bases, leaving 14 bases between the germline ends. Germline V gene sequence: CDR1 SGHVS, CDR2 FNYEAQ. Written as DNA, the CDR3 is TGTGCCAGCAGGTCCCTGGGGACTCACACCGGGGAGCTGTTTTTT. Its translation is CASRSLGTHTGELFF.

The chain links TRBV29-1 to TRBJ1-3; no firm D call. V lost 2 bases and J 1 base, leaving 6 bases between the germline ends. CDR1 SQVTM and CDR2 ANQGSEA come from the germline V gene. The CDR3 contains 13 residues. This CDR3 reads CSVEFSSGNTIYF. DNA for the CDR3: TGCAGCGTTGAATTCAGTTCTGGAAACACCATATATTTT.

The V call is TRBV28, the J call TRBJ1-5; D is uncertain. The CDR3 totals 13 residues. Germline V lookup: CDR1 MDHEN, CDR2 SYDVKM. Trimming took off 2 bases at V and 6 bases at J, with 8 bases between the two ends. CDR3 loop: CASSLRPGQPQHF. DNA of the CDR3: TGTGCCAGCAGTTTACGTCCGGGTCAGCCCCAGCATTTT. The entire variable domain, with the rest obtained from reference TRBV28 and TRBJ1-5, is as follows: DVKVTQSSRYLVKRTGEKVFLECVQDMDHENMFWYRQDPGLGLRLIYFSYDVKMKEKGDIPEGYSVSREKKERFSLILESASTNQTSMYLCASSLRPGQPQHFGDGTRLSIL.

CDR3: CASSRSGGRAQETQYF. CDR3 coding DNA: TGTGCCAGCAGCCGTTCTGGCGGGAGGGCCCAAGAGACCCAGTACTTC. The V gene is TRBV7-3, the J gene TRBJ2-5; 9 bases align to TRBD2. The germline V gene has CDR1 SGHTA and CDR2 FQGTGA. Unmatched junction bases numbered 8, after V lost 5 bases and J lost 1 base. The CDR3 has 16 residues.

The J gene is TRBJ2-1, the V gene TRBV5-4; perhaps TRBD2 as D (5 bases). Germline CDR1 reads SGHNT; CDR2 reads YYREEE (reference sequence). V lost 2 bases and J 5 bases, leaving 17 bases between the germline ends. The CDR3 has 16 amino acids. The CDR3 sequence: CASSFPGWGKDNEQFF. The CDR3 coding sequence is TGTGCCAGCAGCTTTCCGGGGTGGGGAAAGGACAATGAGCAGTTCTTC. Drawing the rest from reference TRBV5-4 and TRBJ2-1, the complete variable domain is ETGVTQSPTHLIKTRGQQVTLRCSSQSGHNTVSWYQQALGQGPQFIFQYYREEENGRGNFPPRFSGLQFPNYSSELNVNALELDDSALYLCASSFPGWGKDNEQFFGPGTRLTVL.

The rearrangement joins TRBV28 to TRBJ1-2, with 8 bases aligning to TRBD1. The germline CDR1 and CDR2 sequences are MDHEN and SYDVKM. V was pared by 7 bases and J by 1 base, with 8 bases of the junction left unmatched. The CDR3 contains 15 residues. The CDR3 bases are TGTGCCAGCACCTCCCCGGACAGGGATAACTATGGCTACACCTTC. Translated: CASTSPDRDNYGYTF.

This chain connects TRBV7-2 to TRBJ2-3, with TRBD2 identical over 11 bases. The CDR3 consists of 16 residues. Germline lookup yields CDR1 SGHTA and CDR2 FQGNSA. J was trimmed by 5 bases and V by 0 bases; bases with no gene match: 4. CDR3 sequence reads: CASSLALAGGVDTQYF. The DNA of the CDR3 is TGTGCCAGCAGCTTAGCGCTAGCGGGAGGTGTAGATACGCAGTATTTT.

This chain joins TRBV7-2 and TRBJ2-3; 10 bases line up with TRBD1. The CDR3 has 17 residues. Trimming at V came to 5 bases and at J to 3 bases, leaving 11 bases not matched to a gene. Per germline, CDR1 SGHTA and CDR2 FQGNSA. Here the CDR3 reads CASSTRSGTGETDTQYF. DNA of the CDR3: TGTGCCAGCAGCACCCGAAGCGGGACAGGGGAGACAGATACGCAGTATTTT. Complete variable domain (other parts from reference TRBV7-2 and TRBJ2-3): GAGVSQSPSNKVTEKGKDVELRCDPISGHTALYWYRQSLGQGLEFLIYFQGNSAPDKSGLPSDRFSAERTGGSVSTLTIQRTQQEDSAVYLCASSTRSGTGETDTQYFGPGTRLTVL.

This chain links TRBV7-2 with TRBJ2-5, with 10 bases fitting TRBD2. V trimming: 5 bases; J trimming: 5 bases; junction bases outside the gene matches: 11. Germline CDR1 and CDR2: SGHTA and FQGNSA. The CDR3 length is 16 residues. DNA for the CDR3: TGTGCCAGCAGCCCGACAAGCCTAGCGGGAGTGGAGACCCAGTACTTC. Its protein product is CASSPTSLAGVETQYF.

The chain combines TRBV6-1 with TRBJ2-5; D ambiguous. V was clipped by 4 bases and J by 5 bases, with 11 bases between them. The CDR3 length is 13 residues. Germline-derived CDR1 and CDR2 are MNHNS and SASEGT. CDR3 region: CASSARFRETQYF. The CDR3 region has the DNA TGTGCCAGCAGTGCTCGATTCCGGGAGACCCAGTACTTC.

This chain joins TRBV6-6 and TRBJ2-2; D is possibly TRBD1 (6 bases). Deletions cut 5 bases from V and 5 bases from J, with 12 bases between. This CDR3 is 14 amino acids long. The germline gives CDR1 MNHNY, CDR2 SVGAGI (reference sequence). The CDR3 reads CASSRQEMTGELFF. CDR3 DNA: TGTGCCAGCAGTCGACAGGAGATGACCGGGGAGCTGTTTTTT.

The V call is TRBV28, the J call TRBJ1-1, with no clear D. Germline V lookup: CDR1 MDHEN, CDR2 SYDVKM. V was cut by 2 bases and J by 6 bases, with 4 bases left in between. The CDR3 extends over 11 amino acids. CDR3 DNA sequence: TGTGCCAGCAGTTTAGTCTCTGAAGCTTTCTTT. This encodes CASSLVSEAFF.

The genes are TRBV6-1 and TRBJ2-4; possible D gene TRBD2, 6 bases. The CDR3 length is 13 residues. Trimming pared 9 bases from V and 4 bases from J, leaving 13 bases between. CDR1 MNHNS and CDR2 SASEGT come from the germline V gene. CDR3 in DNA: TGTGCCAGTTCCGGGAGCCCTAAAAACATTCAGTACTTC. Its protein is CASSGSPKNIQYF.

J is TRBJ2-1 and V is TRBV5-4; D not resolved. CDR1 SGHNT and CDR2 YYREEE come from the germline V gene (reference sequence). V dropped 4 bases and J dropped 14 bases, with 10 bases sitting between them. The CDR3 runs 10 residues. As DNA, the CDR3 is TGTGCCAGCAGCCCCTCCTCCGAGTTCTTC. This gives the protein CASSPSSEFF.

The chain links TRBV30 to TRBJ2-1; D may be TRBD2 (6 bases). The V end lost 4 bases, the J end lost 9 bases, and 13 bases lay between the germline ends. Germline V gene lookup returns CDR1 GTSNPN and CDR2 SVGIG (reference sequence). The CDR3 sequence is 12 residues long. The CDR3 coding sequence is TGTGCCTGGACGCTAGCGTTTGGTGAGCAGTTCTTC. It is translated as CAWTLAFGEQFF.

The V and J genes are TRBV12-5 and TRBJ1-1; TRBD1 matches at 12 bases. The CDR3 is made up of 17 amino acids. J lost 4 bases, V lost 6 bases, and 12 bases had no gene match. CDR1 is LGHNT, CDR2 FRNRAP, per germline. CDR3 in DNA: TGTGCTAGTGGCCGGGGACAGGGGGCTTTCGGAGGCACTGAAGCTTTCTTT. This codes for CASGRGQGAFGGTEAFF.

A remark on this clone: The junction differs from germline at one of its ends, possibly a read error. V gene TRBV7-7 combines with J gene TRBJ2-5; 10 bases line up with TRBD2. Germline CDR1 reads SSHAT; CDR2 reads FNYEAQ (reference sequence). This CDR3 contains 15 residues. The CDR3 sequence is CASSAAGGPQETQYF. The DNA of the CDR3 is TGTGCTAGCAGCGCAGCGGGAGGGCCACAAGAGACCCAGTACTTC.

The chain employs TRBV7-8 and TRBJ1-2; D is uncertain. Germline assignment: CDR1 SGHVS and CDR2 FQNEAQ. Trimming took off 6 bases at V and 4 bases at J, with 12 bases between the two ends. This CDR3 has 13 residues. The CDR3, as DNA: TGTGCCAGCAGTTTTCCCGCGGGCTATGGCTACACCTTC. This sequence encodes CASSFPAGYGYTF.

This chain connects TRBV18 to TRBJ1-2, with D hard to call. V was pared by 2 bases and J by 2 bases, with 6 bases between. CDR1 is KGHSH, CDR2 LQKENI, per germline. The CDR3 consists of 13 residues. The CDR3 loop reads CASSPGENYGYTF. The CDR3 DNA reads TGTGCCAGCTCACCAGGGGAGAACTATGGCTACACCTTC. Together with reference TRBV18 and TRBJ1-2, the CDR3 gives the full variable domain: NAGVMQNPRHLVRRRGQEARLRCSPMKGHSHVYWYRQLPEEGLKFMVYLQKENIIDESGMPKERFSAEFPKEGPSILRIQQVVRGDSAAYFCASSPGENYGYTFGSGTRLTVV.

CDR3 sequence (DNA): TGTGCCAGTTGGGGGGGCGGGAGCAATCAGCCCCAGCATTTT. Its protein product is CASWGGGSNQPQHF. This chain uses TRBV6-1 with TRBJ1-5; D is perhaps TRBD1 (6 bases). Germline values: CDR1 MNHNS, CDR2 SASEGT. The CDR3 contains 14 residues. V was clipped by 9 bases and J by 1 base, with 13 bases between them.

This rearrangement joins TRBV15 to TRBJ2-1; TRBD2 is a possible D gene (6 bases). Germline loops: CDR1 LNHNV, CDR2 YYDKDF (reference sequence). Between the trimmed V and J ends, which lost 0 bases and 7 bases, there was a span of 16 bases. There are 16 residues in the CDR3. CDR3: CATSRDEASARNEQFF. The CDR3 nucleotides read TGTGCCACCAGCAGAGATGAGGCTAGCGCCAGAAATGAGCAGTTCTTC.

The rearrangement joins TRBV5-1 to TRBJ2-6; tentatively, D is TRBD2 (6 bases). CDR3 length: 16 amino acids. Trimming took off 1 base at V and 3 bases at J, with 11 bases between the two ends. Germline assignment: CDR1 SGHRS and CDR2 YFSETQ. The CDR3 nucleotides are TGCGCCAGCAGCTTGAGTGCGGGGCTTGGGGCCAACGTCCTGACTTTC. Translation: CASSLSAGLGANVLTF.